This TCR beta chain appears in the sequencing data of a study of read filtering for tumor transcriptome and immune sequencing. At the time of active disease, bone marrow was collected from every patient. This clonotype was detected ten times or more. This library used roughly 370 ng RNA and molecular barcoded adaptors spanning alpha/delta and beta/gamma chains. Each CDR3 protein gets one entry after TCRdb re-called the reads with MiXCR. Of 100,000 to 150,000 distinct CDR3 sequences in the sample, about 13% were seen once. After removal of 6 bases from V and 7 bases from J, the junction contained 15 bases not matched to a gene. There are 16 residues in the CDR3. CDR1 is LNHDA, CDR2 SQIVND, per germline (reference sequence).

Sequencing was carried out using a population of CD138-negative cells sorted from bone marrow. The gene calls are TRBV19 and TRBJ2-1, with 7 bases aligning to TRBD2. The TCR sequence derives from a donor aged 40 or over with multiple myeloma. The CDR3 region is CASSPQGGSLGNEQFF. The DNA of the CDR3 is TGTGCCAGTAGCCCTCAGGGCGGGAGTTTGGGGAATGAGCAGTTCTTC.